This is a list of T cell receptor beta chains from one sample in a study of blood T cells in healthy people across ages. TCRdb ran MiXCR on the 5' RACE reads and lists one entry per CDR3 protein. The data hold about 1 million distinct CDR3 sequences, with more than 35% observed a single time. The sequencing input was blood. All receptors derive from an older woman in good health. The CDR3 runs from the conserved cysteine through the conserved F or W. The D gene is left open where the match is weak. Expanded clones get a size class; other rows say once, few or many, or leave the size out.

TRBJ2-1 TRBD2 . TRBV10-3 TGTGCCATCAGTGTGTTAGCGGGAGGGGTGGGACCCAATGAGCAGTTCTTC CAISVLAGGVGPNEQFF
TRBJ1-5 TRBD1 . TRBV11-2 TGTGCCAGCAGCAACCAACGGGACAGGGGACGACCCACCACTTTTGGTCAGCCCCAGCATTTT CASSNQRDRGRPTTFGQPQHF
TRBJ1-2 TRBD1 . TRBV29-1 TGCAGCGTAGACACAGGGGGAGGTGGCTACACCTTC CSVDTGGGGYTF
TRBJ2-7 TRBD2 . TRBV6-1 TGTGCCAGCAGTCCGGGGACTAGCGGGAAGGCCGTCGCCTACGAGCAGTACTTC CASSPGTSGKAVAYEQYF
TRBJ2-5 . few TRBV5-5 TGTGCCAGCAGCTTATTAAATTATGAGACCCAGTACTTC CASSLLNYETQYF
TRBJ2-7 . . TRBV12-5 TGTGCTAGTGGTTTGATCGGCGAGTACAATGAGCAGTACTTC CASGLIGEYNEQYF
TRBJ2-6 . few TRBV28 TGTGCCAGCAGACCCGACACCTCTGGGGCCAACGTCCTGACTTTC CASRPDTSGANVLTF
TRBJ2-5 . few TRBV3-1 TGTGCCAGCAGTCTAGGACCGTCCTGGGAGACCCAGTACTTC CASSLGPSWETQYF
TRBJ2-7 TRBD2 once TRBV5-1 TGCGCCTCCTACGCGGGAGCCTACAATGAGCAGTACTTC CASYAGAYNEQYF
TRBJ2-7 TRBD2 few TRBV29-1 TGCAGCGTATTAGGACTAGCGGACGCTAGCTACGAGCAGTACTTC CSVLGLADASYEQYF
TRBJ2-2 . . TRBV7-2 TGTGCCAGCAGCTTGGCAGCGGCGGTGTACACCGGGGAGCTGTTTTTT CASSLAAAVYTGELFF
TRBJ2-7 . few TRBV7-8 TGTGCCAGCAGCTTACAGGGGTTTTCCTACGAGCAGTACTTC CASSLQGFSYEQYF
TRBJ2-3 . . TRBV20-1 TGCAGTGCTAGGGCCGGGACCCCAGATACGCAGTATTTT CSARAGTPDTQYF
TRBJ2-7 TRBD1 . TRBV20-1 TGCAGTGCTCCCCACCGCCAGGGGGCCGTCAACGAGCAGTACTTC CSAPHRQGAVNEQYF
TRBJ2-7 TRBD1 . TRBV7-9 TGTGCCAGCAGCAAGCAGACAGGGGGCTTGACCTACGAGCAGTACTTC CASSKQTGGLTYEQYF
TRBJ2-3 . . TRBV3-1 TGTGCCAGCAGCCAAGAAGCAACTAGCACAGATACGCAGTATTTT CASSQEATSTDTQYF
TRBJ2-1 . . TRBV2 TGTGCCAGCAGTGAAGCTGGGACTGGCCACGAGCAGTTCTTC CASSEAGTGHEQFF
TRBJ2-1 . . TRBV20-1 TGCAGTGCGACCCGACCGGGGTCCTACAATGAGCAGTTCTTC CSATRPGSYNEQFF
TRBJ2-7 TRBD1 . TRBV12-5 TGTGCTAGTGCCCTAGGGACAGACGAGCAGTACTTC CASALGTDEQYF
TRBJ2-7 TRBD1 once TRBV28 TGTGCCAGCAGTTTATGGGGACAGGGTTACCACGAGCAGTACTTC CASSLWGQGYHEQYF
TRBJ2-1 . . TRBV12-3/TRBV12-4 TGTGCCAGCAGTTGGGGTGCAGGCAATGAGCAGTTCTTC CASSWGAGNEQFF
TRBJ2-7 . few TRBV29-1 TGCAGCGTCGGAGAGCTGCGAACCTACGAGCAGTACTTC CSVGELRTYEQYF
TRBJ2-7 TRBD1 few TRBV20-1 TGCAGAGTAGCTGGGAGGAACAGGGGGTCGTACGAGCAGTACTTC CRVAGRNRGSYEQYF
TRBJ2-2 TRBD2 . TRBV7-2 TGTGCCAGCAGCTTAAGTCTAGCGGCGAACACCGGGGAGCTGTTTTTT CASSLSLAANTGELFF